A selection of T cell receptor beta chains follows, all from one sample in a study of immune cell composition in non-small cell lung cancer. TCRdb's copy holds only in-frame clones and misses some; the assay was immunoSEQ multiplex PCR. The data contain over 12,000 clones, around 63% of them singletons. Input material: lung tumor tissue. These receptors all come from a human donor with non-small cell lung cancer. Each CDR3 is given with its conserved first and last residue. A D gene is named only where the DNA matches it firmly. Only part of the rows carry a size: once, few, many, or a class if the clone is expanded.

>TRBJ2-5|NA|TRBV5-1|NA
CASSLTQGAQETQYF
TGCGCCAGCAGCTTGACACAGGGAGCGCAAGAGACCCAGTACTTC
>TRBJ2-6|NA|TRBV5-6|NA
CASSLNREGTFLTF
TGTGCCAGCAGCTTGAATAGGGAGGGGACATTCTTGACTTTC
>TRBJ1-1|NA|TRBV6-5|NA
CASTTTVLNTEAFF
TGTGCCAGCACAACGACAGTGCTGAACACTGAAGCTTTCTTT
>TRBJ2-7|NA|TRBV2|NA
CASSDTGEQYF
TGTGCCAGCAGTGATACGGGGGAGCAGTACTTC
>TRBJ1-2|few|TRBV6-1|NA
CASRQGPNYGYTF
TGTGCCAGCAGGCAGGGCCCCAACTATGGCTACACCTTC
>TRBJ1-1|NA|TRBV5-1|TRBD1
CASSTPTGENTEAFF
TGCGCCAGCAGCACCCCGACAGGGGAGAACACTGAAGCTTTCTTT
>TRBJ2-1|NA|TRBV11-3|TRBD2
CASSLVAGGRGEQFF
TGTGCCAGCAGCTTAGTAGCGGGGGGGCGCGGTGAGCAGTTCTTC
>TRBJ1-2|NA|TRBV5-6|NA
CASSLEDSVQIDGYTF
TGTGCCAGCAGCTTAGAGGACAGCGTCCAAATTGATGGCTACACCTTC
>TRBJ1-4|NA|TRBV7-8|NA
CASAGGDEKLFF
TGTGCCAGCGCTGGGGGCGATGAAAAACTGTTTTTT
>TRBJ2-7|NA|TRBV6-5|TRBD1
CASSWTQGAPYEQYF
TGTGCCAGCAGTTGGACACAGGGGGCCCCCTACGAGCAGTACTTC
>TRBJ1-2|NA|TRBV6-5|NA
CASSYTNQGSGYGYTF
TGTGCCAGCAGTTACACAAATCAGGGTTCGGGCTATGGCTACACCTTC
>TRBJ1-2|NA|TRBV7-9|NA
CASANRRGYTF
TGTGCCAGCGCAAACCGGCGGGGCTACACCTTC
>TRBJ1-1|NA|TRBV7-9|NA
CASRSGTEAFF
TGTGCCAGCAGGTCAGGCACTGAAGCTTTCTTT
>TRBJ2-1|NA|TRBV6-1|NA
CASSEYSPQFF
TGTGCCAGCAGTGAATACTCTCCACAGTTCTTC
>TRBJ2-2|NA|TRBV18|NA
CASSPGIANTGELFF
TGTGCCAGCTCACCCGGGATTGCGAACACCGGGGAGCTGTTTTTT
>TRBJ2-5|NA|TRBV2|NA
CASNKEVQETQYF
TGTGCCAGCAATAAGGAGGTTCAAGAGACCCAGTACTTC
>TRBJ1-1|few|TRBV10-3|NA
CAISDQMNTEAFF
TGTGCCATCAGTGATCAGATGAACACTGAAGCTTTCTTT
>TRBJ2-4|NA|TRBV28|NA
CASSWQGLAKNIQYF
TGTGCCAGCAGTTGGCAGGGGCTAGCCAAAAACATTCAGTACTTC
>TRBJ2-1|NA|TRBV7-2|TRBD2
CASSERTSVSSYNEQFF
TGTGCCAGCAGCGAACGGACTAGCGTTAGCTCCTACAATGAGCAGTTCTTC
>TRBJ2-5|NA|TRBV7-8|TRBD1
CASSLADRGYTFQETQYF
TGTGCCAGCAGCTTAGCGGACAGGGGGTACACCTTTCAAGAGACCCAGTACTTC
>TRBJ1-2|few|TRBV10-2|NA
CASQRDSYGYTF
TGCGCCAGCCAACGGGACTCTTATGGCTACACCTTC
>TRBJ2-1|few|TRBV5-1|TRBD2
CASRSSGGRYNEQFF
TGCGCCAGCAGGTCTAGCGGGGGACGTTACAATGAGCAGTTCTTC
>TRBJ1-5|few|TRBV5-6|NA
CASSLRPGFNQPQHF
TGTGCCAGCAGCTTGAGGCCAGGATTCAATCAGCCCCAGCATTTT
>TRBJ1-1|NA|TRBV19|NA
CASSTRPRDMNTEAFF
TGTGCCAGTAGTACCAGACCTAGGGACATGAACACTGAAGCTTTCTTT
>TRBJ2-3|few|TRBV7-2|TRBD2
CASSLVGQRGWGTDTQYF
TGTGCCAGCAGCTTAGTGGGTCAGCGGGGGTGGGGCACAGATACGCAGTATTTT
>TRBJ2-5|NA|TRBV5-4|TRBD2
CASSQDGRGETQYF
TGTGCCAGCAGCCAAGATGGGCGGGGGGAGACCCAGTACTTC
>TRBJ1-6|NA|TRBV5-3|TRBD1
CAGIGGPEFCSPLHF
TGTGCCGGGATAGGGGGCCCTGAGTTCTGTTCACCCCTCCACTTT
>TRBJ2-7|NA|TRBV7-9|TRBD1
CASSPSRQGREEQYF
TGTGCCAGCAGCCCCAGTCGACAGGGAAGAGAGGAGCAGTACTTC
>TRBJ1-2|few|TRBV7-9|NA
CASSLGAAYGYTF
TGTGCCAGCAGCTTAGGGGCAGCTTATGGCTACACCTTC
>TRBJ2-3|NA|TRBV7-9|NA
CASSRGDTQYF
TGTGCCAGCAGCAGAGGGGATACGCAGTATTTT
>TRBJ2-1|NA|TRBV19|NA
CASSTQASSYNEQFF
TGTGCCAGTAGTACTCAAGCTAGCTCCTACAATGAGCAGTTCTTC
>TRBJ2-1|NA|TRBV5-6|TRBD2
CASSTLAGGPDYNEQFF
TGTGCCAGCAGCACCTTAGCGGGGGGGCCTGATTACAATGAGCAGTTCTTC
>TRBJ2-5|NA|TRBV9|TRBD2
CASSVAGTSGGPRYQETQYF
TGTGCCAGCAGCGTAGCCGGGACTAGCGGGGGCCCCAGGTACCAAGAGACCCAGTACTTC
>TRBJ1-4|few|TRBV7-6|TRBD1
CASSPTGDEKLFF
TGTGCCAGCAGCCCGACAGGGGATGAAAAACTGTTTTTT
>TRBJ2-5|NA|TRBV5-1|TRBD1
CASSFLRGTEETQYF
TGCGCCAGCAGCTTCCTAAGGGGGACAGAAGAGACCCAGTACTTC
>TRBJ2-4|once|TRBV5-6|NA
CASNGVVDKNIQYF
TGTGCCAGCAATGGAGTGGTAGACAAAAACATTCAGTACTTC
>TRBJ2-7|NA|TRBV11-2|TRBD2
CASSLGPGGGYEQYF
TGTGCCAGCAGCTTAGGGCCGGGAGGCGGCTACGAGCAGTACTTC
>TRBJ1-4|NA|TRBV6-6|NA
CASRPPTRATNEKLFF
TGTGCCAGCAGACCACCGACGCGGGCAACTAATGAAAAACTGTTTTTT